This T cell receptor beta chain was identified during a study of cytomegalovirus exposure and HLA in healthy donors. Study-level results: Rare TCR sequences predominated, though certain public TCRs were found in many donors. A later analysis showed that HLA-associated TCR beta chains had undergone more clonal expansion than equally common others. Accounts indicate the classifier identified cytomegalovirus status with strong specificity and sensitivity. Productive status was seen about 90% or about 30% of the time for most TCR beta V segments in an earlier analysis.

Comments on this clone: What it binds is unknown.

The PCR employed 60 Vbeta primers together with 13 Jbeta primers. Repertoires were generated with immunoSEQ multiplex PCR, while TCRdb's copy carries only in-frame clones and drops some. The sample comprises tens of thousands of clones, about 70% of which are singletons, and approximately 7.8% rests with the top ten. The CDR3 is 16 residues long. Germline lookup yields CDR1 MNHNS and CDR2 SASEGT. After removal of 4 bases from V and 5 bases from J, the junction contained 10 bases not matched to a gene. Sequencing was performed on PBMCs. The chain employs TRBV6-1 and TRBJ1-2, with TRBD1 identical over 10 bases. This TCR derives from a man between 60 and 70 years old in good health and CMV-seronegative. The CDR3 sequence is CASSGARQGALYGYTF. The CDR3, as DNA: TGTGCCAGCAGTGGCGCACGACAGGGGGCATTGTATGGCTACACCTTC.